This T cell receptor beta chain was obtained from a study of breast tumors, draining lymph nodes, adjacent tissues. CDR1 and CDR2 (germline): SGHVT, SQSDAQ. The V and J ends lost 6 bases and 5 bases, in that order; junction bases with no gene match: 8. The CDR3 length is 15 residues. Worth noting for this clonotype: The antigen remains undetermined.

TCRdb re-analysed the multiplex PCR reads in MiXCR, keeping a single row per CDR3 protein. This repertoire shows 200,000 or so distinct CDR3 sequences, 30% to 40% found once; its top ten account for 4% to 5.5%. Breast cancer patients provided tissue from their axillary draining lymph nodes. Study-wide results and caveats: Tumor T cell lymph node origin was a supported hypothesis, not proven. Tumors had less TCR diversity than lymph nodes, more than nontumor tissue. Luminal-like breast cancer showed significantly higher tumor–nontumor repertoire similarity than basal-like. Data fit most tumor T cells coming from lymph node, expanding in tumor.

The receptor's source is a female donor with breast cancer. Some clones in this sample may be carry-over from other donors' samples. The rearrangement joins TRBV7-4 to TRBJ2-5; 11 bases line up with TRBD1. Sequenced: axillary lymph node tissue. The CDR3 DNA sequence: TGTGCCAGCAGTTTACCGGGACAGGGGGTGGAGACCCAGTACTTC. Residues: CASSLPGQGVETQYF. The full variable domain, completed using reference TRBV7-4 and TRBJ2-5, is GAGVSQSPRYKVAKRGRDVALRCDSISGHVTLYWYRQTLGQGSEVLTYSQSDAQRDKSGRPSGRFSAERPERSVSTLKIQRTEQGDSAVYLCASSLPGQGVETQYFGPGTRLLVL.